Shown below are 14 T cell receptor beta chains from a single sample sequenced in a study of tumor-infiltrating lymphocytes in primary liver carcinoma. The input was around 500 ng total RNA; TCR beta cDNA was made from it with a constant-region primer. Each TCR beta library was derived from three nested multiplex PCR rounds that employed slightly modified ARM-PCR. Amplification in the first two PCR rounds was performed using TRBV1-TRBV30 forward primers and a C-beta reverse primer for approximately 10 cycles each. Each CDR3 protein gets one entry after TCRdb re-called the multiplex PCR reads with MiXCR. The sample consists of 35,000 to 45,000 distinct CDR3 sequences, more than 70% of them appearing once. Both RNA and DNA were isolated together from about 21-30 mg of bulk tissue that had not been sorted. Sequencing was done on a sample of tumor-adjacent normal liver tissue. These receptors originate from a woman younger than 45 with primary liver carcinoma and hepatitis B virus infection.

In its sample, this clonotype was seen many times. The chain employs TRBV29-1 and TRBJ1-1; possibly TRBD1 for D (5 bases). Germline V gene sequence: CDR1 SQVTM, CDR2 ANQGSEA. With 3 bases removed from V and 2 bases from J, the gap between germline ends came to 10 bases. The CDR3 is made up of 13 amino acids. CDR3 loop: CSVEKRGNTEAFF. CDR3 in DNA: TGCAGCGTTGAGAAAAGGGGTAACACTGAAGCTTTCTTT. The full variable domain, rest sourced from reference TRBV29-1 and TRBJ1-1, is SAVISQKPSRDICQRGTSLTIQCQVDSQVTMMFWYRQQPGQSLTLIATANQGSEATYESGFVIDKFPISRPNLTFSTLTVSNMSPEDSSIYLCSVEKRGNTEAFFGQGTRLTVV.

Of note for this clonotype: A much bigger clone sits one base away, suggesting this may be a read error. The rearrangement joins TRBV7-2 to TRBJ2-5; no clear D. Germline lookup yields CDR1 SGHTA and CDR2 FQGNSA. This CDR3 region has 17 residues. Here the CDR3 reads CDSSLAVASGYQETQYF. CDR3 in DNA: TGTGACAGCAGCTTAGCAGTGGCTAGTGGGTACCAAGAGACCCAGTACTTC.

With respect to this clonotype: This may stem from a read error, because a much larger clone lies one nucleotide away. The chain combines TRBV7-9 with TRBJ2-6; 8 bases line up with TRBD1. The CDR3 extends over 17 amino acids. CDR1 is SEHNR, CDR2 FQNEAQ, per germline (reference sequence). CDR3 sequence: CASRWDRPFSGGNVLTF. Here the CDR3 DNA reads TGTGCCAGCAGATGGGACAGGCCTTTCTCTGGGGGCAACGTCCTGACTTTC.

About this clonotype itself: Because it lacks the conserved phenylalanine or tryptophan at the end, this CDR3 is likely a read error. This chain uses TRBV11-2 with TRBJ2-3; D perhaps matches TRBD2 (6 bases). The CDR3 loop spans 17 amino acids. Trimming shortened V by 5 bases and J by 2 bases, and 20 bases separated the two germline ends. Germline V gene lookup returns CDR1 SGHAT and CDR2 FQNNGV. The CDR3 protein is CASSHRGNGSITDTQYL. CDR3 bases: TGTGCCAGCAGCCATCGAGGGAACGGGAGCATCACAGATACGCAGTATTTA.

This clonotype showed up just once. V gene TRBV11-2 combines with J gene TRBJ2-5, with D tentatively TRBD2 (6 bases). Trimming shortened V by 7 bases and J by 11 bases, and 23 bases separated the two germline ends. Looked up from germline, CDR1 is SGHAT and CDR2 is FQNNGV. CDR3 length equals 14 residues. CDR3 DNA: TGTGCCAGCATCGGTCTTGGCATAGGAGGGACTCAGTACTTC. Its translation is CASIGLGIGGTQYF.

V gene TRBV29-1 combines with J gene TRBJ1-2; D gene ambiguous. CDR1 and CDR2 (germline): SQVTM, ANQGSEA. V was clipped by 4 bases and J by 7 bases, with 16 bases between them. The CDR3 runs 13 residues. The CDR3, as DNA: TGCAGCGTTGGGGAGAGCGGTCTTCTTGGCTACACCTTC. Translation gives CSVGESGLLGYTF.

The sample holds one count of this clonotype. One end of the junction fails to match germline, which may point to a read error. The chain recombines TRBV4-2 with TRBJ2-2; the match to TRBD1 covers 7 bases. Germline V gene sequence: CDR1 LGHNA, CDR2 YNFKEQ. There are 15 residues in the CDR3. CDR3 nucleotides: TGTGCCAGTAGCCAAGAAACAGGGGACACCGGGGAGCTGTTTTTT. Amino acids: CASSQETGDTGELFF.

A remark on this clonotype: A much larger clone differs from this one at a single base, so this may be a read error. The chain uses TRBV6-5 and TRBJ2-2, with 11 bases matching TRBD2. The length of the CDR3 is 16 residues. Germline loops: CDR1 MNHEY, CDR2 SVGAGI. DNA for the CDR3: TGTGCCGGCAGCTTCCTAGCGGGGGGAAACACCGGGGAGCTGTTTTTT. This sequence encodes CAGSFLAGGNTGELFF.

This chain links TRBV5-1 with TRBJ1-1; 11 bases align to TRBD1. This CDR3 has 16 residues. Germline CDR1 and CDR2: SGHRS and YFSETQ. V gave up 6 bases and J gave up 3 bases; unmatched junction bases: 10. CDR3 bases: TGCGCCAGCAACGCCGGGACAGGGGGATGGGACACTGAAGCTTTCTTT. It is translated as CASNAGTGGWDTEAFF.

On this clonotype itself: Being one base from a much bigger clone, this may be a read error. This rearrangement joins TRBV7-9 to TRBJ2-3; TRBD2 aligns across 7 bases. V lost 1 base to trimming and J lost 5 bases; unmatched junction nucleotides: 9. In germline, CDR1 is SEHNR, CDR2 FQNEAQ (reference sequence). CDR3 size: 16 residues. This CDR3 reads CASSLGWAGVVDTQYF. CDR3 sequence (DNA): TGTGCCAGCAGCTTAGGATGGGCGGGAGTAGTAGATACGCAGTATTTT. Looking up the rest from reference TRBV7-9 and TRBJ2-3 gives the full variable domain: DTGVSQNPRHKITKRGQNVTFRCDPISEHNRLYWYRQTLGQGPEFLTYFQNEAQLEKSRLLSDRFSAERPKGSFSTLEIQRTEQGDSAMYLCASSLGWAGVVDTQYFGPGTRLTVL.

Note on this clonotype: A read error is likely, as this CDR3 ends without the conserved phenylalanine or tryptophan. The gene calls are TRBV11-2 and TRBJ2-7, with unresolved D. CDR1 and CDR2 from the germline V gene are SGHAT and FQNNGV. The CDR3 is 11 residues long. V dropped 10 bases and J dropped 7 bases, with 14 bases sitting between them. The CDR3, as DNA: TGTGCCAACAGTCCAACCAGTGAGCAGTACCTC. Its translation is CANSPTSEQYL.

This clonotype showed up just once. One end of the junction is discordant with germline, which a read error may explain. This rearrangement joins TRBV6-4 to TRBJ2-3; no clear D. Germline V gene data show CDR1 as MRHNA and CDR2 as SNTAGT. The CDR3 totals 13 residues. CDR3 amino acids: CASSISTEDTKYF. Written as DNA, the CDR3 is TGTGCCAGCAGTATCTCGACCGAGGATACGAAGTATTTT.

This clonotype was counted many times. The chain employs TRBV6-2 or TRBV6-3 and TRBJ1-1, with D unresolved. The CDR3 has 15 residues. Between the trimmed V and J ends, which lost 4 bases and 1 base, there was a span of 13 bases. Germline CDR1 is MNHEY and CDR2 is SVGEGT. The CDR3 nucleotides read TGTGCCAGCAGTTCTAGGTACAGACCGAACACTGAAGCTTTCTTT. The encoded protein is CASSSRYRPNTEAFF.

The table lists this clonotype with a few counts. V and J are TRBV11-2 and TRBJ2-5; perhaps TRBD1 as D (5 bases). CDR1 is SGHAT, CDR2 FQNNGV, per germline. The CDR3 is made up of 14 amino acids. The V end lost 8 bases, the J end lost 5 bases, and 18 bases lay between the germline ends. In DNA form, the CDR3 reads TGTGCCAGCTTTTTGACGACAGCCGCTGAGACCCAGTACTTC. It codes for CASFLTTAAETQYF.